A single sample is the source of the 2 T cell receptor beta chains below, sequenced in a study of vaccination and CD4 T cells after COVID-19. These receptors are not linked to any known antigen. Cultured CD4+ T-cell DNA underwent Oncomine TCR Beta short-read sequencing. TCRdb re-analysed the PCR reads in MiXCR, keeping a single row per CDR3 protein. The data contain approximately 15,000 distinct CDR3 sequences, about 50% of them seen just once; the ten biggest clones take up approximately 10%. Treatment meaning: approximately 11-day PBMC culture with coronavirus spike peptide pools or control peptides (ViraFEST assay). Material for sequencing was CD4+ T cells from blood, cultured in vitro. These receptors were taken from a human donor who had recovered from COVID-19.

This rearrangement joins TRBV18 to TRBJ1-1; 7 bases line up with TRBD1. The V segment lost 8 bases and the J segment 0 bases; nucleotides outside the gene matches: 6. This CDR3 is 14 amino acids long. CDR1 is KGHSH, CDR2 LQKENI, per germline. CDR3 in DNA: TGTGCCAGCCTCCGGGACAGAATGAACACTGAAGCTTTCTTT. This codes for CASLRDRMNTEAFF. Full variable domain (rest looked up from reference TRBV18 and TRBJ1-1): NAGVMQNPRHLVRRRGQEARLRCSPMKGHSHVYWYRQLPEEGLKFMVYLQKENIIDESGMPKERFSAEFPKEGPSILRIQQVVRGDSAAYFCASLRDRMNTEAFFGQGTRLTVV.

The chain is built from TRBV7-2 and TRBJ2-4; D call uncertain. Germline V gives CDR1 SGHTA, CDR2 FQGNSA. This CDR3 comprises 14 residues. Trimming left V 5 bases short and J 6 bases short, with 14 bases between. Here the CDR3 reads CASSPSQPVNIQYF. CDR3 coding DNA: TGTGCCAGCAGCCCCTCTCAGCCGGTAAACATTCAGTACTTC.